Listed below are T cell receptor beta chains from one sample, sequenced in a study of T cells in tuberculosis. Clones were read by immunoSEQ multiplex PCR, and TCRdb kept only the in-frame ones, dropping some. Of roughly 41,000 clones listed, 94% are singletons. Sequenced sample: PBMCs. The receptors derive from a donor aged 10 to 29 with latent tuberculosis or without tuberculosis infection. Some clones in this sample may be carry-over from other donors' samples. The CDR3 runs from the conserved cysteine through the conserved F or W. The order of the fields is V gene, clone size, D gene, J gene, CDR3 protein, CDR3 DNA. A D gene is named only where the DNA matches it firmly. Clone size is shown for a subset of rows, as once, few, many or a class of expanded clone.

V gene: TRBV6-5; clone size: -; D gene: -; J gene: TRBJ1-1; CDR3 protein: CASSSRGDTEAFF; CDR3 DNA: TGTGCCAGCAGTAGCCGGGGAGACACTGAAGCTTTCTTT
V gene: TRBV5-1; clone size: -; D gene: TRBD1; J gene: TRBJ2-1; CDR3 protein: CASSLGQGSYNEQFF; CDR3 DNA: TGCGCCAGCAGCTTGGGACAGGGCTCCTACAATGAGCAGTTCTTC
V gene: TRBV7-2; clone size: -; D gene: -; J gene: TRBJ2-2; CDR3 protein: CASSLGSGSPGELFF; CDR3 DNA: TGTGCCAGCAGCTTAGGGTCAGGGTCTCCCGGGGAGCTGTTTTTT
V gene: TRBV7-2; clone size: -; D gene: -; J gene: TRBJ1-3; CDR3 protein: CASSHFVGAAGNTIYF; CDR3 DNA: TGTGCCAGCAGCCATTTCGTAGGGGCGGCTGGAAACACCATATATTTT
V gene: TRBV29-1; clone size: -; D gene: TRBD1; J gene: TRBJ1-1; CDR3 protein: CSVHHRGNTEAFF; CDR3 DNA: TGCAGCGTTCACCACAGGGGAAACACTGAAGCTTTCTTT
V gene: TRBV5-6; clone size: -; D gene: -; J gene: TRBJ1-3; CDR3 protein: CASSSRDTGNTIYF; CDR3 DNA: TGTGCCAGCAGCTCCCGGGATACTGGAAACACCATATATTTT
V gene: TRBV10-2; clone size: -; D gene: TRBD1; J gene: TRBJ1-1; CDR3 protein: CASSESGQGVTEAFF; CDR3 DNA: TGCGCCAGCAGTGAGTCGGGCCAGGGGGTAACTGAAGCTTTCTTT
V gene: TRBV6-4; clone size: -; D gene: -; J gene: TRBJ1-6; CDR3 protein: CASSDSPPNSPLHF; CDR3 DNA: TGTGCCAGCAGTGACTCCCCCCCGAATTCACCCCTCCACTTT
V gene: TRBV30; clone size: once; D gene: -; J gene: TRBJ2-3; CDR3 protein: CASITPGDTQYF; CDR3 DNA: TGTGCGTCGATTACACCAGGGGATACGCAGTATTTT
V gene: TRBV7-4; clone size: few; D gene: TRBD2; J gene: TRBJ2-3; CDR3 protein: CASSLVFGGGTLKGPDTQYF; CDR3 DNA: TGTGCCAGCAGCTTAGTTTTTGGCGGGGGGACCCTCAAGGGCCCAGATACGCAGTATTTT
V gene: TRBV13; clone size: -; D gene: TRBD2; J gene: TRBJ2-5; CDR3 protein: CASSPRVGGGKETQYF; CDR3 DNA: TGTGCCAGCAGCCCGCGAGTTGGCGGGGGGAAAGAGACCCAGTACTTC
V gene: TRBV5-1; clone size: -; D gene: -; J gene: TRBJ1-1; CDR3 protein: CASSLAAEGLEAFF; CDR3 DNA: TGCGCCAGCAGCTTGGCAGCGGAGGGTCTTGAAGCTTTCTTT
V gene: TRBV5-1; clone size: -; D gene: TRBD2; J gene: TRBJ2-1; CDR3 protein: CASSLKGLAGGHSYNEQFF; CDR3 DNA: TGCGCCAGCAGCTTGAAGGGACTAGCGGGGGGACACTCCTACAATGAGCAGTTCTTC
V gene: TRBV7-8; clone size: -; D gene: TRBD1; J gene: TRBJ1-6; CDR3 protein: CASSLGQGAPLAPLHF; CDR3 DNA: TGTGCCAGCAGCTTAGGACAGGGGGCTCCCTTGGCACCCCTCCACTTT
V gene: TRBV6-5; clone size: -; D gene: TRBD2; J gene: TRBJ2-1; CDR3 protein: CASSKRGYNEQFF; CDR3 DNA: TGTGCCAGCAGCAAGCGGGGGTACAATGAGCAGTTCTTC
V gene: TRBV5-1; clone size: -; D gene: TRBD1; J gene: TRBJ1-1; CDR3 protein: CASSTGQGVNTEAFF; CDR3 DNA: TGCGCCAGCAGCACAGGACAGGGCGTGAACACTGAAGCTTTCTTT
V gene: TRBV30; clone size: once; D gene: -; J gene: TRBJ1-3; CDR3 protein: CAWDFSGNTIYF; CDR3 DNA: TGTGCCTGGGACTTCTCTGGAAACACCATATATTTT
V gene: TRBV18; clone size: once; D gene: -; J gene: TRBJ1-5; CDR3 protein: CASSNRGLVNQPQHF; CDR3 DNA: TGTGCCAGCTCCAACCGGGGTTTAGTCAATCAGCCCCAGCATTTT
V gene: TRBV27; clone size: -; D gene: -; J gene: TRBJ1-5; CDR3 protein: CASSLVYRQANGPQHF; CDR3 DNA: TGTGCCAGCAGTTTAGTCTATCGACAGGCCAACGGGCCCCAGCATTTT
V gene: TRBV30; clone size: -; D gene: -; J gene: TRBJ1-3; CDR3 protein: CAWSVGGAGNTIYF; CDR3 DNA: TGTGCCTGGAGTGTAGGGGGGGCTGGAAACACCATATATTTT
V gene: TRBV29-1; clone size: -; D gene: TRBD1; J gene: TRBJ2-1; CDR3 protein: CSFGQGRNEQFF; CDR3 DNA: TGCAGCTTCGGACAGGGGCGAAATGAGCAGTTCTTC
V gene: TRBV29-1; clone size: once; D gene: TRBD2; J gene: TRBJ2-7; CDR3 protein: CSVSLAGGRYEQYF; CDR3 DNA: TGCAGCGTTTCACTAGCGGGGGGGCGTTACGAGCAGTACTTC
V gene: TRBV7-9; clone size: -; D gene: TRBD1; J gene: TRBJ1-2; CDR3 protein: CASSLAAGQRAYGYTF; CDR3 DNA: TGTGCCAGCAGCTTAGCGGCGGGACAGAGAGCCTATGGCTACACCTTC
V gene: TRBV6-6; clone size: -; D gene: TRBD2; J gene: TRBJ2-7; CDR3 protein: CASSTGTSGSYEQYF; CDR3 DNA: TGTGCCAGCAGTACGGGGACTAGCGGTAGCTACGAGCAGTACTTC
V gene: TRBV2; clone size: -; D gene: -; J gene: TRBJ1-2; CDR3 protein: CASSDYTGGTF; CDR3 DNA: TGTGCCAGCAGTGATTATACAGGAGGGACCTTC
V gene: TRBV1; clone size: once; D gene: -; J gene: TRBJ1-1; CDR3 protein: CTSSQGPQVNTEAFF; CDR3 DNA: TGCACCAGCAGCCAAGGACCTCAGGTGAACACTGAAGCTTTCTTT
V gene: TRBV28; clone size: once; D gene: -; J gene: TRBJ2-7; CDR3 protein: CASRERGYEQYF; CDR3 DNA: TGTGCCAGCAGGGAGAGAGGGTACGAGCAGTACTTC
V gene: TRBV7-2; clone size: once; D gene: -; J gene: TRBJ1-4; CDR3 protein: CASSLNRAEGEKLFF; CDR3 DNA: TGTGCCAGCAGCTTAAACCGGGCCGAGGGTGAAAAACTGTTTTTT
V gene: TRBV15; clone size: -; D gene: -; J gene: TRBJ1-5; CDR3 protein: CATSRQWGGRDQPQHF; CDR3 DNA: TGTGCCACCAGCAGACAATGGGGCGGAAGAGATCAGCCCCAGCATTTT